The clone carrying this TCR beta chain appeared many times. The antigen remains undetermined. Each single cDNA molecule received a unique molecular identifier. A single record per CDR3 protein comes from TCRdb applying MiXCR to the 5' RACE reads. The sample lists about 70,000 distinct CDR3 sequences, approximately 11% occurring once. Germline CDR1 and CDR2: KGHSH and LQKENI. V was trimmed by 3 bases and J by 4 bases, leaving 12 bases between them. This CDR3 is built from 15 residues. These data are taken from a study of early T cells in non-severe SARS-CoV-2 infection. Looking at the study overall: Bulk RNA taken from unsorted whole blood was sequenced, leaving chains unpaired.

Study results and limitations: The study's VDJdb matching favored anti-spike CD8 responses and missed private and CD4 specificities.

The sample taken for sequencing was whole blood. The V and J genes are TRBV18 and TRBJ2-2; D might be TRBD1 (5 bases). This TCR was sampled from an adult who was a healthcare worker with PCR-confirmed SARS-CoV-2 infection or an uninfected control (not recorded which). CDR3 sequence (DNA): TGTGCCAGCTCACCCGAGAGACAGATCACCGGGGAGCTGTTTTTT. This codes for CASSPERQITGELFF.